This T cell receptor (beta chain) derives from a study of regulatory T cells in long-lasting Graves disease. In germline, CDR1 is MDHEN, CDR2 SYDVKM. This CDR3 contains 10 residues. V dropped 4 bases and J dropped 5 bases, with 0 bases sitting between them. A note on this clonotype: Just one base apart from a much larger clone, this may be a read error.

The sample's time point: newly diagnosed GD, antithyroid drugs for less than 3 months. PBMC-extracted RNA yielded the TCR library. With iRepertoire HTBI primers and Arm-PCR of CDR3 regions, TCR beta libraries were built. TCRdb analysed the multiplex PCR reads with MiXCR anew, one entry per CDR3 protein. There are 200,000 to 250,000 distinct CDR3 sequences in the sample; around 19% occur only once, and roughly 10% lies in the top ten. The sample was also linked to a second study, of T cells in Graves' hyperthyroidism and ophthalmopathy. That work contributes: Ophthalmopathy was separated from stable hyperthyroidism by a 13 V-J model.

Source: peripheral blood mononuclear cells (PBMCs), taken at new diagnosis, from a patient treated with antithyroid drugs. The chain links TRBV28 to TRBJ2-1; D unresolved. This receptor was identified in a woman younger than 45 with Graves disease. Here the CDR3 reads CASSYNEQFF. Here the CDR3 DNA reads TGTGCCAGCAGTTACAATGAGCAGTTCTTC.